A single sample gave rise to the 24 T cell receptor beta chains below, sequenced in a study of naive and memory T cell subsets. Treatment indicated: skin biopsy from PPD injection site in Mantoux-positive individual. Cells were not sorted; total RNA input targeted roughly 1 to 1,100 ng. Alpha and beta constant region primers primed reverse transcription for blood and skin samples. TCRdb ran MiXCR on the UMI-ligation and nested PCR reads and lists one entry per CDR3 protein. The sample lists over 15,000 distinct CDR3 sequences; roughly 9% were seen once. The starting material was skin, obtained from a tuberculin skin test site. The origin of the receptors is an adult in good health.

In the case of this clonotype: Because it lacks the conserved phenylalanine or tryptophan at the end, this CDR3 is likely a read error. V is TRBV4-1 and J is TRBJ2-7; no clear D gene. CDR3 length equals 15 residues. The germline V and J ends were trimmed by 3 bases and 2 bases, with 14 bases remaining between them. Germline CDR1 reads MGHRA; CDR2 reads YSYEKL. CDR3 nucleotide sequence: TGCGCCAGCAGCCACCTCGAGACTGCCACCTACGAGCAGTACTCC. Its protein is CASSHLETATYEQYS.

This clonotype was seen many times. This chain links TRBV20-1 with TRBJ2-7, with TRBD2 identical over 9 bases. Germline CDR1 reads DFQATT; CDR2 reads SNEGSKA (reference sequence). The CDR3 sequence is 16 residues long. V lost 6 bases to trimming and J lost 2 bases; unmatched junction nucleotides: 14. The CDR3 is CSAHAQGASGAYEQYF. The DNA for the CDR3 is TGCAGTGCCCACGCGCAAGGGGCTAGCGGGGCCTACGAGCAGTACTTC.

The rearrangement links TRBV7-8 to TRBJ1-6, with D possibly being TRBD1 (5 bases). This CDR3 has 15 amino acids. Trimming left V 1 base short and J 11 bases short, with 15 bases between. In germline, CDR1 is SGHVS, CDR2 FQNEAQ. CDR3 coding DNA: TGTGCCAGCAGCTTAGACAGGACCCGTATACCACCCCTCCACTTT. Translation gives CASSLDRTRIPPLHF.

This clonotype was detected ten times or more. The V call is TRBV29-1, the J call TRBJ2-7; D is ambiguous. Germline CDR1 reads SQVTM; CDR2 reads ANQGSEA. The CDR3 consists of 11 residues. V gave up 4 bases and J gave up 6 bases, with 10 bases separating them. The CDR3 loop reads CSVGAGPEQYF. Written as DNA, the CDR3 is TGCAGCGTTGGTGCCGGCCCCGAGCAGTACTTC.

This clonotype was observed a handful of times. The chain carries TRBV5-1 and TRBJ2-7; TRBD1 matches at 8 bases. Trimming at V came to 0 bases and at J to 3 bases, leaving 5 bases not matched to a gene. There are 15 residues in the CDR3. Germline V lookup: CDR1 SGHRS, CDR2 YFSETQ. The CDR3 DNA follows: TGCGCCAGCAGCTTGGCCGGGACAGGCCACTACGAGCAGTACTTC. Its protein product is CASSLAGTGHYEQYF.

This clonotype was seen a handful of times. The chain uses TRBV27 and TRBJ1-5; tentatively, D is TRBD1 (5 bases). Germline loops: CDR1 MNHEY, CDR2 SMNVEV (reference sequence). The CDR3 is 16 residues long. V was shortened by 5 bases and J by 0 bases, with 14 bases between the two germline ends. CDR3 in DNA: TGTGCCAGCAGTAACACAGGCGGATTTAGCAATCAGCCCCAGCATTTT. Translated: CASSNTGGFSNQPQHF.

This clonotype was detected many times. The V and J genes are TRBV6-5 and TRBJ1-5; 7 bases are shared with TRBD1. The CDR3 covers 14 residues. CDR1 is MNHEY and CDR2 is SVGAGI in the germline V gene. Losses at the gene ends were 6 bases for V and 2 bases for J; bases not matched to a gene: 4. The CDR3 DNA reads as TGTGCCAGCAGCCCTGGGACAGGCAATCAGCCCCAGCATTTT. Protein sequence: CASSPGTGNQPQHF.

This clonotype has a count of ten or more. This chain connects TRBV12-3 or TRBV12-4 to TRBJ2-1; TRBD1 might be the D (7 bases). This CDR3 comprises 18 residues. V was trimmed by 3 bases and J by 4 bases, leaving 22 bases between them. CDR3 sequence: CASSFPTRPGGKYNEQFF. CDR3 nucleotides: TGTGCCAGCAGTTTCCCCACCCGTCCAGGGGGGAAGTACAATGAGCAGTTCTTC.

In this sample, this clonotype is medium-sized. The chain recombines TRBV20-1 with TRBJ2-7; D perhaps matches TRBD1 (6 bases). V was cut by 0 bases and J by 3 bases, with 9 bases left in between. The germline gives CDR1 DFQATT, CDR2 SNEGSKA (reference sequence). The CDR3 loop spans 13 amino acids. CDR3 in DNA: TGCAGTGCTAGAGAACAGGGTCTCTACGAGCAGTACTTC. Translating it yields CSAREQGLYEQYF.

V usage is TRBV10-2 and J usage is TRBJ1-2; 7 bases are shared with TRBD1. V trimming: 3 bases; J trimming: 4 bases; junction bases outside the gene matches: 5. Germline V lookup: CDR1 WSHSY, CDR2 SAAADI. The CDR3 has 14 residues. DNA of the CDR3: TGCGCCAGCAGTGAAACAGGGGAAGGCTATGGCTACACCTTC. Protein product: CASSETGEGYGYTF.

By proportion, this clonotype is medium-sized (0.01 to 0.1%). The chain uses TRBV14 and TRBJ2-1; D unclear. Between the trimmed V and J ends, which lost 4 bases and 2 bases, there was a span of 15 bases. CDR1 is SGHDN and CDR2 is FVKESK in the germline V gene. The CDR3 is 16 amino acids. CDR3 in amino acids: CASSPRTVATYNEQFF. Here the CDR3 DNA reads TGTGCCAGCAGCCCTAGGACGGTGGCGACCTACAATGAGCAGTTCTTC.

This clonotype was found many times. V gene TRBV20-1 combines with J gene TRBJ2-3, with D maybe TRBD1 (6 bases). The germline gives CDR1 DFQATT, CDR2 SNEGSKA (reference sequence). Trimming stripped 5 bases from V and 4 bases from J, with 19 bases between. The CDR3 is 15 amino acids. Written as DNA, the CDR3 is TGCAGTGCTGCATCCCCCAGGGGAGAGGCAGATACGCAGTATTTT. Translation gives CSAASPRGEADTQYF.

Ten or more counts support this clonotype. This chain joins TRBV3-1 and TRBJ2-7, with 8 bases that match TRBD2. Germline V gene lookup returns CDR1 LGHDT and CDR2 YNNKEL (reference sequence). This CDR3 has 15 residues. After removal of 1 base from V and 5 bases from J, the junction contained 7 bases not matched to a gene. The CDR3 coding sequence is TGTGCCAGCAGCCAAGGCGGGGGGCCGAGGAACGAGCAGTACTTC. Translation: CASSQGGGPRNEQYF.

This clonotype was counted at least ten times. The rearrangement joins TRBV7-9 to TRBJ2-2; possible D gene TRBD2, 5 bases. The CDR3 runs 14 residues. V shed 4 bases and J shed 6 bases, with 12 bases lying between them. Looked up from germline, CDR1 is SEHNR and CDR2 is FQNEAQ (reference sequence). The CDR3 is CASSSNLAAGELFF. The CDR3 nucleotides are TGTGCCAGCAGCTCCAATCTAGCAGCCGGGGAGCTGTTTTTT.

This clonotype was seen many times. This chain uses TRBV12-3 or TRBV12-4 with TRBJ2-3; 11 bases agree with TRBD1. V gave up 10 bases and J gave up 3 bases; unmatched junction bases: 9. This CDR3 has 15 amino acids. CDR3 bases: TGTGCCATCGAAAGGGACAGGGGGAGGACAGATACGCAGTATTTT. This encodes CAIERDRGRTDTQYF.

This rearrangement joins TRBV6-1 to TRBJ1-5; 7 positions match TRBD1. Unmatched junction bases numbered 9, after V lost 4 bases and J lost 0 bases. This CDR3 has 17 residues. Germline loops: CDR1 MNHNS, CDR2 SASEGT. The CDR3 sequence is CASSARQGENSNQPQHF. The CDR3 DNA reads as TGTGCCAGCAGTGCCCGACAGGGTGAGAATAGCAATCAGCCCCAGCATTTT.

This clonotype was observed a few times. The chain couples TRBV20-1 to TRBJ2-1, with D perhaps matching TRBD1 (5 bases). Germline loops: CDR1 DFQATT, CDR2 SNEGSKA (reference sequence). The CDR3 runs 12 residues. V was cut by 6 bases and J by 15 bases, with 21 bases left in between. The CDR3 nucleotides read TGCAGTGCCCAAGGTGGGATGGGGCGAGCGTTCTTC. This encodes CSAQGGMGRAFF.

The J gene is TRBJ2-3, the V gene TRBV10-3; 8 bases are shared with TRBD2. This CDR3 has 14 amino acids. CDR1 and CDR2 (germline): ENHRY, SYGVKD. Unmatched junction bases numbered 6, after V lost 6 bases and J lost 4 bases. Written as DNA, the CDR3 is TGTGCCATCAGAGATAGCGGGAACGCAGATACGCAGTATTTT. Its protein product is CAIRDSGNADTQYF.

This clonotype has ten or more counts. This chain connects TRBV29-1 to TRBJ1-2; D might be TRBD1 (6 bases). This CDR3 spans 16 amino acids. CDR1 and CDR2 from the germline V gene are SQVTM and ANQGSEA. Trimming pared 7 bases from V and 2 bases from J, leaving 23 bases between. The CDR3 DNA is TGCAGCGCCAGAGCCCCGCTAGGGGGTGAGAACTATGGCTACACCTTC. It yields the protein CSARAPLGGENYGYTF.

CDR3 residues: CASSYGTSATDTQYF. The CDR3 bases are TGTGCCAGCAGTTACGGGACTAGCGCCACAGATACGCAGTATTTT. The V and J genes are TRBV6-6 and TRBJ2-3, with 10 bases that match TRBD2. The length of the CDR3 is 15 residues. V was pared by 2 bases and J by 2 bases, with 1 base of the junction left unmatched. Germline values: CDR1 MNHNY, CDR2 SVGAGI (reference sequence).

CDR3 nucleotide sequence: TGCAGCGTTGAAAAGCCCAGGGTAAACAATCAGCCCCAGCATTTT. Its translation: CSVEKPRVNNQPQHF. J is TRBJ1-5 and V is TRBV29-1, with D maybe TRBD1 (5 bases). CDR3 length: 15 residues. Trimming took off 2 bases at V and 3 bases at J, with 14 bases between the two ends. Germline CDR1 SQVTM, CDR2 ANQGSEA. The full variable domain, with the rest looked up from reference TRBV29-1 and TRBJ1-5, is SAVISQKPSRDICQRGTSLTIQCQVDSQVTMMFWYRQQPGQSLTLIATANQGSEATYESGFVIDKFPISRPNLTFSTLTVSNMSPEDSSIYLCSVEKPRVNNQPQHFGDGTRLSIL.

In this sample, this clonotype turned up many times. The chain uses TRBV18 and TRBJ2-1; a weak D match, TRBD2 (6 bases). The CDR3 extends over 14 amino acids. CDR1 and CDR2 from the germline V gene are KGHSH and LQKENI. Trimming stripped 2 bases from V and 5 bases from J, with 10 bases between. CDR3: CASSPLAVDNEQFF. The CDR3 nucleotides are TGTGCCAGCTCACCATTAGCGGTTGACAATGAGCAGTTCTTC.

The gene calls are TRBV20-1 and TRBJ2-1; perhaps TRBD1 as D (5 bases). V lost 4 bases, J lost 7 bases, and 11 bases lay in between. CDR1 and CDR2 (germline): DFQATT, SNEGSKA (reference sequence). CDR3 length: 12 amino acids. In DNA, the CDR3 is TGCAGTGCTACCAGGGTCCGGAATGAGCAGTTCTTC. This codes for CSATRVRNEQFF.

The table lists this clonotype with many counts. The rearrangement uses TRBV27 and TRBJ2-2; TRBD1 matches at 9 bases. With V trimmed by 6 bases and J by 6 bases, 8 bases remained unmatched. CDR1 and CDR2 from the germline V gene are MNHEY and SMNVEV (reference sequence). CDR3 length: 15 amino acids. Here the CDR3 reads CASRTTGGIAGELFF. Written as DNA, the CDR3 is TGTGCCAGCAGAACGACAGGGGGAATCGCCGGGGAGCTGTTTTTT.